This T cell receptor beta chain was obtained from a study of post-analysis software for immune sequencing data. About the research overall: Clinical courses comprised relapsing-remitting, secondary progressive and progressive-relapsing multiple sclerosis. Findings and caveats of the study: Co-batched samples clustered tightly together by F measure. Controls showed lower frequencies than patients for four to six TRBV segments, and TRBV5-6, TRBV5-1 and TRBV20-1 were among these.

The CDR3 loop spans 15 amino acids. Germline CDR1 is LGHDT and CDR2 is YNNKEL (reference sequence). Trimming took 0 bases from V and 4 from J, leaving 7 bases between them. Incorporated into the TCR beta cDNA libraries were unique molecular identifiers, which served to reduce PCR and sequencing biases. TCRdb reprocessed the PCR reads via MiXCR and lists one record per CDR3 protein. The table has roughly 870,000 distinct CDR3 sequences, approximately 53% seen once; the top ten hold 4% to 5.5%. Comments on this clonotype: Its antigen is currently unknown.

The chain carries TRBV3-1 and TRBJ2-6; a weak D match, TRBD1 (6 bases). Sequenced sample: blood. The sequence was obtained from a girl between 10 and 17 years old with multiple sclerosis. CDR3 amino acids: CASSQDGTGANVLTF. The CDR3 nucleotides read TGTGCCAGCAGCCAAGATGGGACAGGGGCCAACGTCCTGACTTTC.